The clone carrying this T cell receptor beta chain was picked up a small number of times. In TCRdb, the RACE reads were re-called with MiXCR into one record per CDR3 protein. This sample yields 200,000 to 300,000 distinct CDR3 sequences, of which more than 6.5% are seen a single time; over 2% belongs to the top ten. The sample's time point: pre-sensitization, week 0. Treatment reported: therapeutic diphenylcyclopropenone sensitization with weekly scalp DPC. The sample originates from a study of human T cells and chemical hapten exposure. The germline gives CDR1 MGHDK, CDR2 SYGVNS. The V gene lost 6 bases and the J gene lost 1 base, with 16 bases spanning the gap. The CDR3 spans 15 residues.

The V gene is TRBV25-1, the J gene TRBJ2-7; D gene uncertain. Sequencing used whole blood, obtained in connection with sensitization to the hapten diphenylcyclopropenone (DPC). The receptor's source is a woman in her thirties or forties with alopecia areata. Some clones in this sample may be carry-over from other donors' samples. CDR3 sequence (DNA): TGTGCCAGCAGGAGCTCCGGTTATCCTTCCTACGAGCAGTACTTC. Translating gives CASRSSGYPSYEQYF.